The subject of this entry is one T cell receptor (beta chain). Its target antigen remains unknown. No much larger clone exists at a distance of one base, and base qualities are not known. These data are taken from a study of Ad26.COV2.S vaccination and SARS-CoV-2 variants (dated by TCRdb to the early 2020s). At the level of the whole study: The specificity and breadth of SARS-CoV-2-reactive T cell receptors after Ad26.COV2.S vaccination were assessed by TCRbeta repertoire sequencing. A total of roughly 32 samples were included in the TCR-sequenced set, comprising around 19 Ad26.COV2.S vaccine recipients, 5 placebo recipients and 8 SARS-CoV-2 convalescent individuals.

The label giving this sample's time point can be read as: individuals recovered from natural SARS-CoV-2 infection. On the study overall, not on this receptor specifically: Ad26.COV2.S recipients had higher spike-specific TCR breadth than placebo recipients (P = 0.0014). Substantial breadth of spike-specific CD8+ and CD4+ T cell responses was reported after vaccination. Non-spike TCR breadth was comparable between vaccine and placebo recipients, consistent with the vaccine containing only spike. The authors noted that the TCR breadth and depth analyses may have underestimated total T cell responses.

Sequences SGHAT (CDR1) and FQNNGV (CDR2) are obtained from the germline V gene. Including cysteine and phenylalanine, the CDR3 has 16 amino acids. Here the CDR3 DNA is all that survives: 48 bases in frame from base 1. V loses 5 bases of germline sequence and J loses 5 bases, and the interval between the two ends is 16 bases. The immunoSEQ Assay was used to sequence TCRbeta CDR3 regions. After extraction, genomic DNA underwent amplification by bias-controlled multiplex PCR, followed by high-throughput sequencing. As for the authors' bioinformatics: Collapsing and filtering of sequences were performed to quantify the absolute abundance of each unique TCRbeta CDR3 region. T cell fraction was estimated by normalization of TCRbeta template counts to usable DNA, with usable DNA being measured through amplification of reference genes present in all nucleated cells. Repertoire TCRs were annotated as SARS-CoV-2-specific by exact matching of V gene, CDR3 amino acid sequence and J gene to a known reactive TCR set. The reference SARS-CoV-2 TCR set was derived from MIRA and filtered for enrichment in COVID-19-positive ImmuneCODE repertoires, a step that removed public or cross-reactive TCRs. Using the MIRA antigens, annotated TCRs were further analysed by specific ORF or by position within an ORF. Breadth was defined as annotated unique rearrangements over total unique productive rearrangements; depth was the summed frequency of those rearrangements. Two-sided Wilcoxon rank-sum tests were applied when comparing TCR breadth between groups. Held by TCRdb, this immuneACCESS table contains in-frame sequences only and omits some clones. Under half of the omission traces to an unresolved V gene where checked; the cause of the rest is unknown. From that table come the V and J calls and clone size; the DNA was used to work out D and trimming. The sample table contains about 350,000 clones; only one count was recorded for about 92% of them. The biggest ten clones account for 3% to 5% of the sample.

This specimen was peripheral blood, taken after recovery from COVID-19. The receptor was derived from a human donor who had recovered from COVID-19. The chain is made from TRBV11-2 and TRBJ1-6; the D gene is perhaps TRBD1, from 6 matching bases. The DNA sequence follows: TGTGCCAGCAGCCAACCCGGGGCAGGGGATAATTCACCCCTCCACTTT. Translation gives CASSQPGAGDNSPLHF. When the CDR3 is completed using the reference TRBV11-2 and TRBJ1-6 genes on either side, the full variable domain is EAGVAQSPRYKIIEKRQSVAFWCNPISGHATLYWYQQILGQGPKLLIQFQNNGVVDDSQLPKDRFSAERLKGVDSTLKIQPAKLEDSAVYLCASSQPGAGDNSPLHFGNGTRLTVT.